The 22 T cell receptor beta chains below come from one sample, sequenced in a study (dated by TCRdb to the mid-2010s). Libraries were built with RT-PCR. The sequencer listed for this sample is Illumina MiSeq. TCRdb reworked the public reads: Q25 trimming with fastp, MiXCR clone assembly, productive beta chains retained. Every distinct CDR3 protein forms one entry, paired with its most common genes and DNA. For this sample there are more than 550,000 distinct CDR3 sequences; approximately 15% appear just once. The top ten clonotypes cover 3.6% of the sample. The sequenced sample consisted of memory CD4+ T cells from blood. Receptors were obtained from a female donor in good health, serving as a healthy control.

This sequence joins TRBV7-2 and TRBJ1-6, with 9 bases aligning to TRBD1. V lost 6 bases to trimming and J lost 9 bases; unmatched junction nucleotides: 12. The CDR3 loop spans 16 amino acids. Germline V CDR1 and CDR2: SGHTA, FQGNSA. CDR3 loop: CASSLGQGGTSSPLHF. The CDR3 region has the DNA TGTGCCAGCAGTTTGGGACAGGGAGGCACGAGTTCACCCCTCCACTTT.

This sequence joins TRBV5-6 and TRBJ1-6, with 11 bases fitting TRBD1. V shed 5 bases, J shed 7 bases, and the junction held 5 bases outside the gene matches. This CDR3 is built from 15 residues. Germline V CDR1 and CDR2: SGHDT, YYEEEE. This chain's CDR3 is CASRDGQGANSPLHF. The CDR3 nucleotides read TGTGCCAGCAGAGATGGACAGGGGGCAAATTCACCCCTCCACTTT.

This CDR3 is CASSQAGQGMYGYTF. In nucleotides, the CDR3 is TGCGCCAGCAGCCAAGCGGGACAGGGCATGTATGGCTACACCTTC. This chain joins TRBV4-1 and TRBJ1-2; 9 bases line up with TRBD1. CDR1 is MGHRA, CDR2 YSYEKL, per germline. The CDR3 spans 15 residues. The junction had 5 bases not matched to a gene; V was cut back by 1 base and J by 5 bases.

This clonotype was seen many times. Sequence at one end of the junction differs from germline and may be a read error. The gene calls are TRBV7-9 and TRBJ2-4; a weak D match, TRBD1 (7 bases). Germline V lookup: CDR1 SEHNR, CDR2 FQNEAQ (reference sequence). There are 12 residues in the CDR3. CDR3 coding DNA: TGTGCCAGCAGCTTAGCCAGGGGGGCTTTCGTCTTC. The encoded protein is CASSLARGAFVF.

This clonotype appeared many times. The V and J genes are TRBV6-5 and TRBJ1-1, with D possibly being TRBD1 (6 bases). From germline, CDR1 is MNHEY and CDR2 SVGAGI. Trimming took 2 bases from V and 4 from J, leaving 17 bases between them. The CDR3 spans 16 residues. The CDR3 DNA sequence: TGTGCCAGCAGTTACGGCAGGGGCGCGGGAAGCACTGAAGCTTTCTTT. Protein sequence: CASSYGRGAGSTEAFF.

The chain joins TRBV10-1 to TRBJ1-4; D gene ambiguous. The V gene lost 2 bases and the J gene lost 7 bases, with 11 bases spanning the gap. The germline V gene has CDR1 WNHNN and CDR2 SYGVQD (reference sequence). The CDR3 consists of 14 residues. The CDR3 reads CASSEPSASEKLFF. CDR3 in DNA: TGCGCCAGCAGTGAGCCATCGGCGAGTGAAAAACTGTTTTTT.

This clonotype was detected ten times or more. V is TRBV4-1 and J is TRBJ2-4; TRBD2 agrees at 8 bases. The CDR3 is made up of 16 amino acids. Germline assignment: CDR1 MGHRA and CDR2 YSYEKL. With V trimmed by 0 bases and J by 1 base, 2 bases remained unmatched. The CDR3 region is CASSQERLAAKNIQYF. As DNA, the CDR3 is TGCGCCAGCAGCCAAGAAAGACTAGCGGCCAAAAACATTCAGTACTTC.

This clonotype came up many times. J is TRBJ1-2 and V is TRBV10-3, with TRBD1 as a possible D gene (6 bases). This CDR3 is built from 15 residues. Per germline, CDR1 ENHRY and CDR2 SYGVKD. V dropped 0 bases and J dropped 4 bases, with 12 bases sitting between them. The CDR3 sequence: CAISESAGDGYGYTF. Here the CDR3 DNA reads TGTGCCATCAGTGAGTCGGCAGGGGATGGCTATGGCTACACCTTC.

The CDR3 loop is CSARDWRAGNEQFF. The CDR3 nucleotides are TGCAGTGCTAGAGATTGGCGGGCGGGGAATGAGCAGTTCTTC. J is TRBJ2-1 and V is TRBV20-1; the D gene is possibly TRBD2 (6 bases). Germline assignment: CDR1 DFQATT and CDR2 SNEGSKA (reference sequence). This CDR3 contains 14 residues. Trimming removed 0 bases from V and 7 bases from J, with 13 bases in between.

This clonotype was seen a handful of times. V gene TRBV20-1 combines with J gene TRBJ2-7; D is unclear. V was clipped by 1 base and J by 0 bases, with 7 bases between them. Germline lookup yields CDR1 DFQATT and CDR2 SNEGSKA (reference sequence). The CDR3 contains 13 residues. The CDR3 loop is CSARVPSSYEQYF. In nucleotides, the CDR3 is TGCAGTGCTAGAGTCCCTAGCTCCTACGAGCAGTACTTC.

This clonotype was seen more than once but under ten times. This chain joins TRBV4-3 and TRBJ1-1; D remains ambiguous. The CDR3 spans 15 residues. Trimming stripped 1 base from V and 5 bases from J, with 14 bases between. Germline CDR1 is LGHNA and CDR2 is YSLEER. Written as DNA, the CDR3 is TGCGCCAGCAGCCAAGTAAATATTCAAGGAACTGAAGCTTTCTTT. Its protein product is CASSQVNIQGTEAFF.

The chain employs TRBV28 and TRBJ1-5; D ambiguous. In germline, CDR1 is MDHEN, CDR2 SYDVKM. CDR3 size: 13 residues. Deletions cut 7 bases from V and 4 bases from J, with 11 bases between. CDR3 loop: CASKKQLNQPQHF. In nucleotides, the CDR3 is TGTGCCAGCAAAAAACAGCTAAATCAGCCCCAGCATTTT. Complete variable domain (other parts from reference TRBV28 and TRBJ1-5): DVKVTQSSRYLVKRTGEKVFLECVQDMDHENMFWYRQDPGLGLRLIYFSYDVKMKEKGDIPEGYSVSREKKERFSLILESASTNQTSMYLCASKKQLNQPQHFGDGTRLSIL.

This clonotype appeared many times. The V gene is TRBV4-3, the J gene TRBJ2-4; perhaps TRBD1 as D (6 bases). CDR3 length: 18 amino acids. Per the germline V gene, CDR1 is LGHNA and CDR2 is YSLEER. V was cut by 0 bases and J by 3 bases, with 18 bases left in between. The CDR3 spells CASSQDAPGQNLKNIQYF. CDR3 DNA: TGCGCCAGCAGCCAAGATGCTCCCGGACAGAACCTCAAAAACATTCAGTACTTC.

As to this clonotype: One junction end disagrees with the germline gene, perhaps due to a read error. The genes are TRBV7-7 and TRBJ2-3, with 13 bases matching TRBD2. The CDR3 runs to 16 residues. In germline, CDR1 is SSHAT, CDR2 FNYEAQ (reference sequence). The CDR3 nucleotides are TGTGCTAGCAGCAACACTAGCGGGAGGGCCACAGATACGCAGTATTTT. It yields the protein CASSNTSGRATDTQYF.

This clonotype was observed a handful of times. This chain connects TRBV2 to TRBJ1-3; TRBD1 might be the D (5 bases). Germline loops: CDR1 SNHLY, CDR2 FYNNEI. CDR3 length: 14 residues. Trimming took 6 bases from V and 2 from J, leaving 11 bases between them. CDR3 amino acids: CASRGTSPGNTIYF. The DNA for the CDR3 is TGTGCCAGCAGGGGGACCTCGCCTGGAAACACCATATATTTT.

This clonotype has only a few counts. The CDR3 DNA reads as TGTGCCAGCCAGGGGGCAACGGAGACCCAGTACTTC. This gives the protein CASQGATETQYF. The chain employs TRBV28 and TRBJ2-5, with TRBD1 identical over 8 bases. This CDR3 region has 12 residues. J gave up 5 bases and V 8 bases, and 4 bases lay outside the gene matches. The V gene's germline CDR1 is MDHEN and CDR2 SYDVKM.

The sample holds a few counts of this clonotype. The V call is TRBV12-3 or TRBV12-4, the J call TRBJ1-3; maybe TRBD1 (6 bases). There are 15 residues in the CDR3. V was cut by 5 bases and J by 8 bases, with 19 bases left in between. The DNA for the CDR3 is TGTGCCAGCAGTGGAGACAGGATCCATAGGGACACCATATATTTT. Its protein product is CASSGDRIHRDTIYF.

This clonotype has ten or more counts. The chain carries TRBV12-3 or TRBV12-4 and TRBJ1-6; the D is unclear. CDR3 size: 15 residues. Trimming cost V 3 bases and J 9 bases, with 15 bases left between them. This CDR3 is CASSLGSRSGSPLHF. The CDR3 DNA reads as TGTGCCAGCAGTTTGGGTAGCCGGAGTGGTTCACCCCTCCACTTT.

This clonotype was seen a handful of times. This chain connects TRBV12-3 or TRBV12-4 to TRBJ1-1; a possible D gene is TRBD1 (5 bases). The length of the CDR3 is 15 residues. The ends were cut back, 7 bases at V and 3 bases at J, with 18 bases in the middle. CDR3 region: CASTLGRGADTEAFF. The CDR3 DNA is TGTGCCAGCACCCTGGGGAGGGGCGCTGACACTGAAGCTTTCTTT.

To note about this clonotype: A much bigger clone sits one base away, suggesting this may be a read error. In nucleotides, the CDR3 is TGCAGTGCCCCCCTGGCGACTGAGCAGTTCTTC. Its translation: CSAPLATEQFF. The V call is TRBV20-1, the J call TRBJ2-1; no clear D. Germline values: CDR1 DFQATT, CDR2 SNEGSKA (reference sequence). The CDR3 covers 11 residues. The germline V and J ends were trimmed by 6 bases and 9 bases, with 12 bases remaining between them.

This clonotype has more than one count but fewer than ten. The chain couples TRBV28 to TRBJ1-2; D possibly corresponds to TRBD1 (5 bases). Trimming took 7 bases from V and 7 from J, leaving 16 bases between them. The germline CDR1 and CDR2 sequences are MDHEN and SYDVKM. The CDR3 sequence is 13 residues long. This CDR3 reads CASTSVGVSGYTF. The CDR3 DNA reads TGTGCCAGCACATCGGTGGGGGTATCTGGCTACACCTTC.

This clonotype was counted at least ten times. The chain has TRBV5-5 and TRBJ1-2, with 8 positions matching TRBD1. This CDR3 has 15 residues. V lost 4 bases and J lost 6; bases outside the gene matches: 11. Per the germline V gene, CDR1 is SGHKS and CDR2 is YYEKEE (reference sequence). CDR3: CASSATGAMGHGYTF. As DNA, the CDR3 is TGTGCCAGCAGCGCGACAGGGGCGATGGGGCATGGCTACACCTTC.